The 9 T cell receptor beta chains below all came from one sample that was sequenced in a study of T cells in localized non-small cell lung cancer (dated by TCRdb to the early 2020s). Libraries came from the immunoSEQ multiplex PCR assay. Not all clones reach the TCRdb copy of this immuneACCESS table, which keeps in-frame sequences only. Checked studies attribute under half of the gap to unresolved V genes and leave the rest unexplained. The sample has about 3,300 clones on record, under 30% of them singletons. The biggest ten clones account for about 8.2% of the sample. Sequences were derived from normal lung tissue next to the tumor, sampled before any cancer treatment. All receptors derive from a woman aged 35 to 69 with stage I lung adenocarcinoma.

The chain joins TRBV30 to TRBJ1-3; D might be TRBD1 (5 bases). CDR3 length: 14 amino acids. The V gene lost 1 base and the J gene lost 0 bases, with 7 bases spanning the gap. Germline-derived CDR1 and CDR2 are GTSNPN and SVGIG (reference sequence). The CDR3 DNA reads as TGTGCCTGGAGTGCGACAGTCTCTGGAAACACCATATATTTT. It encodes CAWSATVSGNTIYF.

This rearrangement joins TRBV11-3 to TRBJ2-3; 9 nucleotides line up with TRBD2. The CDR3 contains 16 residues. Germline V CDR1 and CDR2: SGHNT, YENEEA. Losses at the gene ends were 1 base for V and 2 bases for J; bases not matched to a gene: 4. CDR3 protein: CASSLGGGRDTDTQYF. The CDR3 DNA follows: TGTGCCAGCAGCTTAGGAGGCGGGAGGGACACAGATACGCAGTATTTT.

The chain combines TRBV19 with TRBJ2-6; 9 bases fit TRBD1. Germline trimming cut 6 bases from V and 2 bases from J; bases unmatched to any gene: 8. CDR3 length equals 17 residues. Germline V gives CDR1 LNHDA, CDR2 SQIVND (reference sequence). The CDR3 DNA reads as TGTGCCAGTAGAGAGGACAGGGGTAAGACTGGGGCCAACGTCCTGACTTTC. This encodes CASREDRGKTGANVLTF.

J is TRBJ2-1 and V is TRBV10-2; TRBD2 agrees at 14 bases. Losses at the gene ends were 4 bases for V and 7 bases for J; bases not matched to a gene: 12. The CDR3 is 18 amino acids. Germline CDR1 reads WSHSY; CDR2 reads SAAADI. CDR3 residues: CASSGGLAGASKGNEQFF. The CDR3 nucleotides are TGCGCCAGCAGTGGGGGACTAGCGGGGGCCTCGAAGGGAAATGAGCAGTTCTTC.

The rearrangement uses TRBV11-3 and TRBJ1-3; D unclear. CDR3 length: 14 residues. The V and J ends lost 3 bases and 2 bases respectively, with 8 bases between them. Germline assignment: CDR1 SGHNT and CDR2 YENEEA. CDR3 protein: CASSLWGAGNTIYF. CDR3 DNA sequence: TGTGCCAGCAGCTTGTGGGGTGCTGGAAACACCATATATTTT.

V usage is TRBV30 and J usage is TRBJ1-1, with D perhaps matching TRBD1 (5 bases). The CDR3 has 13 residues. Germline V gene lookup returns CDR1 GTSNPN and CDR2 SVGIG (reference sequence). Trimming left V 4 bases short and J 8 bases short, with 17 bases between. DNA for the CDR3: TGTGCCTGGACGCAGGGTAATGGGGGGGAAGCTTTCTTT. This encodes CAWTQGNGGEAFF.

The chain recombines TRBV6-7 with TRBJ2-7; D might be TRBD2 (6 bases). TRBV6-7 is an ORF; its function is uncertain. The CDR3 has 16 residues. Trimming stripped 3 bases from V and 0 bases from J, with 15 bases between. For the CDR3, the DNA is TGTGCCAGCAGTTATGGGCTAGCGTTGAGCTCCTACGAGCAGTACTTC. Protein sequence: CASSYGLALSSYEQYF.

Only a few counts were recorded for this clone. This chain joins TRBV15 and TRBJ1-1; D is ambiguous. The CDR3 covers 14 residues. Between the trimmed V and J ends, which lost 0 bases and 7 bases, there was a span of 12 bases. Germline CDR1 LNHNV, CDR2 YYDKDF (reference sequence). The CDR3 sequence is CATSRDPEAIEAFF. The CDR3 region has the DNA TGTGCCACCAGCAGAGATCCGGAAGCCATTGAAGCTTTCTTT.

This clone was observed a few times. This chain connects TRBV19 to TRBJ2-7, with 11 bases identical to TRBD2. The CDR3 runs 13 residues. J was trimmed by 10 bases and V by 3 bases; bases with no gene match: 5. Germline CDR1 LNHDA, CDR2 SQIVND (reference sequence). The CDR3 DNA reads TGTGCCAGTAGTATCAAACTAGCGGGGGAACAGTACTTC. Protein: CASSIKLAGEQYF.